The 17 T cell receptor beta chains given below trace back to one sample, sequenced in a study of blood T cells in healthy people across ages. For the second PCR, which ran for roughly 7 to 11 cycles, a sample-barcoded 5' primer and a J-beta primer mix were used. TCRdb recomputed calls from the 5' RACE reads with MiXCR, one row per CDR3 protein. The sample has more than 1.4 million distinct CDR3 sequences, 42% seen once. The sample comprised blood. The source is a woman under 30 in good health.

This clonotype has just a few counts. J is TRBJ2-1 and V is TRBV20-1; TRBD2 matches at 10 bases. CDR1 DFQATT and CDR2 SNEGSKA come from the germline V gene (reference sequence). CDR3 size: 17 residues. Trimming took 2 bases from V and 4 from J; bases not matched to a gene: 11. Written as DNA, the CDR3 is TGCAGTGCTAGAAGTGGAGGACTAGCGGACTATTACAATGAGCAGTTCTTC. Amino acid sequence: CSARSGGLADYYNEQFF.

This clonotype was seen a handful of times. The chain couples TRBV2 to TRBJ2-1, with a possible D match to TRBD1 (5 bases). Germline V gene sequence: CDR1 SNHLY, CDR2 FYNNEI. This CDR3 spans 13 amino acids. With 7 bases removed from V and 9 bases from J, the gap between germline ends came to 16 bases. CDR3 amino acids: CASTLVTDGEQFF. CDR3 bases: TGTGCCAGCACCCTGGTGACAGACGGTGAGCAGTTCTTC.

The chain employs TRBV10-3 and TRBJ1-6; 8 nucleotides match TRBD1. Germline assignment: CDR1 ENHRY and CDR2 SYGVKD. The CDR3 extends over 15 amino acids. The ends lost 4 bases at V and 5 bases at J; junction bases unmatched: 4. The CDR3 here is CAISGQGQDNSPLHF. The CDR3 coding sequence is TGTGCCATCAGTGGCCAGGGACAGGATAATTCACCCCTCCACTTT.

The chain employs TRBV27 and TRBJ2-1, with a possible D match to TRBD2 (5 bases). V lost 0 bases, J lost 7 bases, and 13 bases lay in between. The V gene's germline CDR1 is MNHEY and CDR2 SMNVEV (reference sequence). There are 15 residues in the CDR3. The CDR3 nucleotides are TGTGCCAGCAGTTTATCATTCCTCGGGGAGAATGAGCAGTTCTTC. It translates to CASSLSFLGENEQFF.

The V gene is TRBV7-2, the J gene TRBJ2-1, with D possibly being TRBD2 (5 bases). V lost 5 bases to trimming and J lost 6 bases, with 17 bases between them. Germline CDR1 reads SGHTA; CDR2 reads FQGNSA. This CDR3 region has 15 residues. In nucleotides, the CDR3 is TGTGCCAGCAGCCAACTAGGACTGGGGTCCAATGAGCAGTTCTTC. Translated, it gives CASSQLGLGSNEQFF.

The chain couples TRBV29-1 to TRBJ2-7; a weak D match, TRBD2 (6 bases). Between the trimmed V and J ends, which lost 6 bases and 6 bases, there was a span of 15 bases. This CDR3 is built from 12 residues. The germline V gene has CDR1 SQVTM and CDR2 ANQGSEA. The CDR3: CSVSGRGTEQYF. The DNA of the CDR3 is TGCAGCGTGTCGGGACGGGGGACCGAGCAGTACTTC.

The chain recombines TRBV20-1 with TRBJ2-1, with a tentative D call TRBD2 (5 bases). The CDR3 totals 13 residues. Trimming took off 4 bases at V and 9 bases at J, with 16 bases between the two ends. Germline V gives CDR1 DFQATT, CDR2 SNEGSKA (reference sequence). DNA for the CDR3: TGCAGTGCTAAGGGTGAGGGAAGAGGTGAGCAGTTCTTC. It is translated as CSAKGEGRGEQFF.

This clonotype was seen only once. Germline is not matched at one junction end, which may reflect a read error. V gene TRBV29-1 combines with J gene TRBJ2-7; TRBD2 is a possible D gene (6 bases). Germline values: CDR1 SQVTM, CDR2 ANQGSEA. The CDR3 covers 14 residues. The CDR3 reads CSVTERGEVYERYF. CDR3 in DNA: TGCAGCGTGACAGAACGCGGGGAGGTCTACGAGCGGTACTTC.

The chain recombines TRBV11-2 with TRBJ2-7, with TRBD1 matching over 9 bases. The germline V gene encodes CDR1 SGHAT and CDR2 FQNNGV. This CDR3 spans 15 amino acids. The trim removed 6 bases at V and 4 bases at J, leaving 10 bases unmatched. CDR3: CASRSVGTGLYEQYF. The CDR3 DNA follows: TGTGCCAGCAGATCCGTTGGGACAGGGTTATACGAGCAGTACTTC.

This clonotype was seen more than once but under ten times. This rearrangement joins TRBV6-5 to TRBJ1-6; the D gene is possibly TRBD1 (5 bases). Germline V gene data show CDR1 as MNHEY and CDR2 as SVGAGI. The CDR3 is 12 amino acids. Between the trimmed V and J ends, which lost 5 bases and 15 bases, there was a span of 14 bases. For the CDR3, the DNA is TGTGCCAGCAGTACCCAACAGGACAACCTCCACTTT. Its protein product is CASSTQQDNLHF.

Note on this clonotype: A much larger clone sits a single nucleotide away, making a read error possible. The DNA of the CDR3 is TGTGCCGGCAGCGTAGTGTGGACAGGGGGTAACTATGGCTACACCTTC. This gives the protein CAGSVVWTGGNYGYTF. The chain couples TRBV9 to TRBJ1-2, with 10 bases lining up with TRBD1. This CDR3 is built from 16 residues. Germline-derived CDR1 and CDR2 are SGDLS and YYNGEE.

CDR3 in DNA: TGTGCCAGCAGCCAAGACGGCAAGGGCGGCGCTTTCTTT. Protein product: CASSQDGKGGAFF. V and J are TRBV14 and TRBJ1-1, with D unresolved. V lost 0 bases to trimming and J lost 11 bases, with 13 bases between them. Germline values: CDR1 SGHDN, CDR2 FVKESK. CDR3 length equals 13 residues. The variable domain in full, with the rest retrieved from reference TRBV14 and TRBJ1-1, is EAGVTQFPSHSVIEKGQTVTLRCDPISGHDNLYWYRRVMGKEIKFLLHFVKESKQDESGMPNNRFLAERTGGTYSTLKVQPAELEDSGVYFCASSQDGKGGAFFGQGTRLTVV.

V gene TRBV20-1 combines with J gene TRBJ2-5; D perhaps matches TRBD1 (7 bases). V lost 5 bases and J 2 bases, leaving 15 bases between the germline ends. CDR3 length equals 14 residues. Per germline, CDR1 DFQATT and CDR2 SNEGSKA (reference sequence). In DNA form, the CDR3 reads TGCAGTGCTCGTAGTCCAGGGGGGCAAGAGACCCAGTACTTC. Translated, it gives CSARSPGGQETQYF.

The chain recombines TRBV20-1 with TRBJ2-5; D possibly corresponds to TRBD2 (5 bases). The J call could be wrong; TRBJ2-7 is a better fit for the DNA end. From germline, CDR1 is DFQATT and CDR2 SNEGSKA (reference sequence). The CDR3 contains 14 residues. CDR3 nucleotide sequence: TGCAGTGCACCCGACCCGGGAATATCTTACGAGCAGTACTTC. Its translation: CSAPDPGISYEQYF.

This clonotype has just a few counts. CDR3 protein: CATRTGALSRQPQHF. CDR3 coding DNA: TGTGCCACCAGGACCGGGGCCCTCAGTCGGCAGCCCCAGCATTTT. The gene calls are TRBV15 and TRBJ1-5; a possible D gene is TRBD1 (5 bases). Germline CDR1 LNHNV, CDR2 YYDKDF (reference sequence). This CDR3 is built from 15 residues. V shed 6 bases and J shed 7 bases, with 19 bases lying between them.

The V gene is TRBV5-6, the J gene TRBJ1-2; D is unclear. V lost 6 bases and J 12 bases, leaving 15 bases between the germline ends. CDR1 is SGHDT, CDR2 YYEEEE, per germline. CDR3 length: 11 amino acids. In DNA, the CDR3 is TGTGCCAGCACCAAGGAGACGGGGAACACCTTC. Translated: CASTKETGNTF.

The rearrangement links TRBV10-3 to TRBJ1-2; no reliable D call. V shed 3 bases and J shed 4 bases, with 12 bases lying between them. CDR3 length equals 14 residues. Per germline, CDR1 ENHRY and CDR2 SYGVKD. CDR3 bases: TGTGCCATCAGTGACCCAATAGGGTCCTATGGCTACACCTTC. It translates to CAISDPIGSYGYTF.